This T cell receptor (beta chain) was captured in a study of T cell responses to AZD1222 COVID-19 vaccine. Study-wide findings and caveats: The peak T cell response came first, and repertoires were sampled only after it. At study baseline, merely over 5 AZD1222 recipients were seropositive. Spike-specific TCRs gained breadth and depth after people received two AZD1222 doses.

In the case of this clone: Its target is not known.

Sequenced by immunoSEQ multiplex PCR; TCRdb stores in-frame clones only, minus some. This table holds 150,000 or so clones, 90% to 95% found once. This specimen consisted of peripheral blood, obtained on day 0 of AZD1222 vaccination. This clonotype originated in an adult in good health.

CDR3 nucleotide sequence: TGTGCCAGCAGTTACATCAACGAGCAGTACTTC. Translation gives CASSYINEQYF. This chain uses TRBV6-2 or TRBV6-3 with TRBJ2-7; D is unresolved. V was trimmed by 2 bases and J by 5 bases, leaving 4 bases between them. Germline V gene data show CDR1 as MNHEY and CDR2 as SVGEGT. CDR3 length: 11 amino acids.